This entry lists 27 T cell receptor beta chains sequenced from one sample in a study of OX40 agonist ivuxolimab in advanced cancers. Libraries were prepared by immunoSEQ multiplex PCR; TCRdb keeps only in-frame clonotypes and omits some of them. Here the sample spans about 20,000 clones, approximately 70% being singletons. The material sequenced was CD4+ or CD8+ T cells sorted from blood, taken in a trial of the OX40 agonist ivuxolimab. The receptors come from an adult with an advanced solid tumor such as melanoma, head and neck, liver or kidney cancer.

This chain joins TRBV4-1 and TRBJ1-1; D uncertain. Looked up from germline, CDR1 is MGHRA and CDR2 is YSYEKL. V lost 4 bases and J lost 1, with 10 bases in between. The CDR3 extends over 14 amino acids. CDR3 nucleotides: TGCGCCAGCAGCCCTTCCGCCGCGAACACTGAAGCTTTCTTT. This gives the protein CASSPSAANTEAFF.

This clone was seen a single time. The junction shows a germline mismatch at one end, possibly a read error. The chain uses TRBV11-2 and TRBJ1-5; no definite D call. There are 13 residues in the CDR3. Per the germline V gene, CDR1 is SGHAT and CDR2 is FQNNGV. The CDR3 region has the DNA TGTGCCAACAGCTTAGGAGTTGGACAGCCCCAGCATTTT. It translates to CANSLGVGQPQHF.

V is TRBV19 and J is TRBJ1-5; D unresolved. This CDR3 has 12 amino acids. Germline V gene sequence: CDR1 LNHDA, CDR2 SQIVND (reference sequence). Trimming pared 1 base from V and 12 bases from J, leaving 10 bases between. This CDR3 is CASSIGTLFQHF. The CDR3 DNA reads as TGTGCCAGTAGTATAGGTACCCTTTTCCAGCATTTT.

This rearrangement joins TRBV7-9 to TRBJ2-7, with 7 bases aligning to TRBD2. Germline CDR1 is SEHNR and CDR2 is FQNEAQ (reference sequence). The CDR3 loop spans 13 amino acids. V shed 8 bases and J 7 bases; nucleotides not matched to a gene: 11. As DNA, the CDR3 is TGTGCCAGCGGGCGGGGAGGGACGGAAGAGCAGTACTTC. It codes for CASGRGGTEEQYF. The full variable domain, its missing parts supplied by reference TRBV7-9 and TRBJ2-7, is DTGVSQNPRHKITKRGQNVTFRCDPISEHNRLYWYRQTLGQGPEFLTYFQNEAQLEKSRLLSDRFSAERPKGSFSTLEIQRTEQGDSAMYLCASGRGGTEEQYFGPGTRLTVT.

This sequence joins TRBV6-5 and TRBJ1-2, with TRBD1 as a possible D gene (6 bases). CDR1 is MNHEY and CDR2 is SVGAGI in the germline V gene. CDR3 length: 11 residues. Trimming cost V 9 bases and J 5 bases, with 10 bases left between them. Here the CDR3 DNA reads TGTGCCAGTACGACAGGATATGGCTACACCTTC. Translating gives CASTTGYGYTF.

V and J are TRBV9 and TRBJ2-1, with TRBD2 as a possible D gene (5 bases). The CDR3 has 14 residues. V lost 7 bases, J lost 8 bases, and 19 bases lay in between. The germline CDR1 and CDR2 sequences are SGDLS and YYNGEE. Here the CDR3 reads CASGFINPGDEQFF. CDR3 coding DNA: TGTGCCAGCGGGTTTATCAACCCCGGGGATGAGCAGTTCTTC.

This chain uses TRBV5-6 with TRBJ2-1; the D gene is possibly TRBD1 (6 bases). Trimming removed 4 bases from V and 4 bases from J, with 9 bases in between. The CDR3 loop spans 13 amino acids. In germline, CDR1 is SGHDT, CDR2 YYEEEE. CDR3 bases: TGTGCCAGCAGCCTCGGACAGTACAATGAGCAGTTCTTC. Protein: CASSLGQYNEQFF.

This clone has just one count. One junction end does not reproduce the germline sequence, and a read error may be involved. The same CDR3 is also encoded by other DNA sequences in this sample. The rearrangement links TRBV27 to TRBJ2-3; D is unresolved. CDR1 is MNHEY and CDR2 is SMNVEV in the germline V gene (reference sequence). There are 16 residues in the CDR3. As DNA, the CDR3 is TGTGCTAGCAGCCCGCTGACTTCTCTTATAACAGATACGCAGTATTTT. Its translation is CASSPLTSLITDTQYF.

The chain links TRBV9 to TRBJ2-5; D not certain. V was shortened by 1 base and J by 5 bases, with 18 bases between the two germline ends. This CDR3 has 16 residues. Germline CDR1 and CDR2: SGDLS and YYNGEE. The CDR3 here is CASSVPSTPSRETQYF. CDR3 bases: TGTGCCAGCAGCGTACCTTCTACCCCGAGTAGGGAGACCCAGTACTTC.

This clone was counted only a few times. The genes are TRBV29-1 and TRBJ2-2; 8 nucleotides align to TRBD1. Germline values: CDR1 SQVTM, CDR2 ANQGSEA. This CDR3 spans 15 amino acids. Germline trimming cut 1 base from V and 5 bases from J; bases unmatched to any gene: 6. CDR3 nucleotide sequence: TGCAGCGTTGAAGGGCAGGGGGCCATAACCGGGGAGCTGTTTTTT. Encoded protein: CSVEGQGAITGELFF.

This chain's CDR3 is CASSLTLLGTGVTDTQYF. The CDR3 nucleotides are TGTGCCAGCAGCTTAACCTTATTAGGGACAGGGGTCACAGATACGCAGTATTTT. V gene TRBV7-2 combines with J gene TRBJ2-3; 10 nucleotides line up with TRBD1. Germline CDR1 SGHTA, CDR2 FQGNSA. This CDR3 is 18 amino acids long. Trimming took 2 bases from V and 2 from J; bases not matched to a gene: 10.

This sequence joins TRBV6-5 and TRBJ1-4; D not certain. Germline V gene data show CDR1 as MNHEY and CDR2 as SVGAGI. Deletions cut 7 bases from V and 4 bases from J, with 10 bases between. The CDR3 sequence is 13 residues long. The CDR3, as DNA: TGTGCCAGCACCTACAGTGTTAATGAAAAACTGTTTTTT. It is translated as CASTYSVNEKLFF.

This chain joins TRBV29-1 and TRBJ2-5; tentatively, D is TRBD2 (6 bases). The CDR3 has 17 amino acids. Germline CDR1 SQVTM, CDR2 ANQGSEA. The V gene lost 0 bases and the J gene lost 5 bases, with 22 bases spanning the gap. Written as DNA, the CDR3 is TGCAGCGTTGAAGATCCTCAAAACCGGGCTGGAGGGGAGACCCAGTACTTC. Protein: CSVEDPQNRAGGETQYF.

V gene TRBV7-6 combines with J gene TRBJ2-7; no definite D call. This CDR3 is 14 amino acids long. Germline V CDR1 and CDR2: SGHVS, FNYEAQ. The germline V and J ends were trimmed by 1 base and 4 bases, with 11 bases remaining between them. CDR3: CASSLGVLGYEQYF. The CDR3 DNA sequence: TGTGCCAGCAGCTTAGGAGTCCTGGGGTACGAGCAGTACTTC.

The V gene is TRBV5-1, the J gene TRBJ1-1; D is possibly TRBD1 (5 bases). Germline V gene data show CDR1 as SGHRS and CDR2 as YFSETQ. The CDR3 length is 14 residues. V lost 4 bases to trimming and J lost 3 bases, with 13 bases between them. DNA of the CDR3: TGCGCCAGCAGCCTGTTACAGGACTACACTGAAGCTTTCTTT. It translates to CASSLLQDYTEAFF.

The rearrangement links TRBV9 to TRBJ1-3, with D possibly matching TRBD1 (5 bases). Trimming stripped 5 bases from V and 7 bases from J, with 7 bases between. Looked up from germline, CDR1 is SGDLS and CDR2 is YYNGEE. CDR3 length equals 11 residues. CDR3 sequence: CASRGLNTIYF. CDR3 nucleotides: TGTGCCAGCAGGGGGCTGAACACCATATATTTT.

V gene TRBV5-6 combines with J gene TRBJ1-5, with a possible D match to TRBD1 (6 bases). V lost 4 bases to trimming and J lost 3 bases, with 14 bases between them. Germline lookup yields CDR1 SGHDT and CDR2 YYEEEE. CDR3 length: 15 amino acids. The CDR3 nucleotides read TGTGCCAGCAGCCAGGGGAGGCATGACAATCAGCCCCAGCATTTT. Translated, it gives CASSQGRHDNQPQHF.

J is TRBJ2-7 and V is TRBV7-8; possibly TRBD1 or TRBD2 for D (6 bases each). The CDR3 runs to 14 residues. Trimming took 3 bases from V and 0 from J, leaving 9 bases between them. Per the germline V gene, CDR1 is SGHVS and CDR2 is FQNEAQ. CDR3: CASSFRGPSYEQYF. The DNA of the CDR3 is TGTGCCAGCAGCTTTCGGGGGCCCTCCTACGAGCAGTACTTC.

The chain combines TRBV5-1 with TRBJ2-3, with 10 nucleotides matching TRBD1. The CDR3 sequence is 15 residues long. The V gene's germline CDR1 is SGHRS and CDR2 YFSETQ. Trimming cost V 1 base and J 3 bases; bases outside gene matches: 2. DNA for the CDR3: TGCGCCAGCAGCTTGAGACAGGGGGCTACAGATACGCAGTATTTT. This encodes CASSLRQGATDTQYF.

The chain recombines TRBV7-8 with TRBJ2-1, with 7 bases lining up with TRBD1. The CDR3 extends over 15 amino acids. Per the germline V gene, CDR1 is SGHVS and CDR2 is FQNEAQ. V was clipped by 2 bases and J by 1 base; unmatched bases: 2. Here the CDR3 DNA reads TGTGCCAGCAGCTTATACAGGGGTTCCTACAATGAGCAGTTCTTC. The encoded protein is CASSLYRGSYNEQFF.

This clone turned up a few times. This sequence joins TRBV6-6 and TRBJ2-1, with 7 bases lining up with TRBD2. CDR1 and CDR2 (germline): MNHNY, SVGAGI (reference sequence). After removal of 2 bases from V and 12 bases from J, the junction contained 1 base not matched to a gene. This CDR3 has 11 residues. In DNA form, the CDR3 reads TGTGCCAGCAGTTACCGGGGGGTGCAGTTCTTC. Protein: CASSYRGVQFF.

This clone occurred once. The rearrangement uses TRBV5-6 and TRBJ2-1; no reliable D call. Germline lookup yields CDR1 SGHDT and CDR2 YYEEEE. Trimming took 0 bases from V and 7 from J, leaving 8 bases between them. This CDR3 comprises 13 residues. The CDR3 DNA is TGTGCCAGCAGCTTGGGCGCGAGAAATGAGCAGTTCTTC. This codes for CASSLGARNEQFF.

This clone was found many times. This chain links TRBV5-6 with TRBJ2-5; D perhaps matches TRBD2 (6 bases). The V gene's germline CDR1 is SGHDT and CDR2 YYEEEE. V shed 4 bases and J shed 5 bases, with 18 bases lying between them. The length of the CDR3 is 15 residues. CDR3 nucleotides: TGTGCCAGCAGCCTACTCCGCCTGGAGGGGGAGACCCAGTACTTC. This gives the protein CASSLLRLEGETQYF.

The genes are TRBV5-4 and TRBJ2-3; 13 bases fit TRBD2. This CDR3 contains 16 residues. The germline gives CDR1 SGHNT, CDR2 YYREEE (reference sequence). Trimming removed 3 bases from V and 4 bases from J; junction bases left unmatched: 5. This CDR3 is CASSSATSGGADTQYF. Written as DNA, the CDR3 is TGTGCCAGCAGCTCAGCAACTAGCGGGGGGGCAGATACGCAGTATTTT.

V and J are TRBV10-3 and TRBJ2-7; D is perhaps TRBD1 (6 bases). Germline V gives CDR1 ENHRY, CDR2 SYGVKD. Trimming cost V 6 bases and J 0 bases, with 12 bases left between them. The CDR3 totals 14 residues. The CDR3 sequence: CAISNSDSSYEQYF. The CDR3 bases are TGTGCCATCAGCAATTCGGACAGCTCCTACGAGCAGTACTTC.

The chain carries TRBV5-6 and TRBJ1-5; D possibly corresponds to TRBD1 (5 bases). Trimming pared 3 bases from V and 7 bases from J, leaving 17 bases between. This CDR3 has 15 residues. Germline V gene lookup returns CDR1 SGHDT and CDR2 YYEEEE. The CDR3 sequence: CASSSSREGRQPQHF. CDR3 DNA sequence: TGTGCCAGCAGCTCCTCCCGGGAGGGACGGCAGCCCCAGCATTTT.

This clone has only a few counts. The chain employs TRBV19 and TRBJ2-1; D may be TRBD1 or TRBD2 (5 bases each). The germline gives CDR1 LNHDA, CDR2 SQIVND (reference sequence). The CDR3 consists of 15 residues. V dropped 3 bases and J dropped 9 bases, with 18 bases sitting between them. The CDR3 coding sequence is TGTGCCAGTAGTATCGGGTCGGGGACGTACGCTGAGCAGTTCTTC. Translating gives CASSIGSGTYAEQFF. Filled out from reference TRBV19 and TRBJ2-1, the complete variable domain reads DGGITQSPKYLFRKEGQNVTLSCEQNLNHDAMYWYRQDPGQGLRLIYYSQIVNDFQKGDIAEGYSVSREKKESFPLTVTSAQKNPTAFYLCASSIGSGTYAEQFFGPGTRLTVL.